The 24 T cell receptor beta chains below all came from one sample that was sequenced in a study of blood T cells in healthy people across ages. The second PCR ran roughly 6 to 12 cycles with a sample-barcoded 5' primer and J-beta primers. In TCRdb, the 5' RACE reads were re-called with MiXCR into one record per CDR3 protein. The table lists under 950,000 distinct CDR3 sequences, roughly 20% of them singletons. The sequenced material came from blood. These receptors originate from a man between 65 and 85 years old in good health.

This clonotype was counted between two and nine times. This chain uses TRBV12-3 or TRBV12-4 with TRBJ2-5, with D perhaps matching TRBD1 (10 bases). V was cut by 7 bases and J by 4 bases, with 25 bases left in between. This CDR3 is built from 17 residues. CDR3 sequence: CASTNLAGQGIGETQYF. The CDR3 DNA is TGTGCCAGCACCAACCTAGCGGGACAGGGGATCGGAGAGACCCAGTACTTC.

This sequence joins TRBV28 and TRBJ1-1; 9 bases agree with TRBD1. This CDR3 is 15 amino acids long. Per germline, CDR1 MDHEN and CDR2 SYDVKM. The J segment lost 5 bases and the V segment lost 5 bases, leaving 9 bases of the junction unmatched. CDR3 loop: CASSRPDRGGTEAFF. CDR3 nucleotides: TGTGCCAGCAGTCGCCCGGACAGGGGCGGAACTGAAGCTTTCTTT.

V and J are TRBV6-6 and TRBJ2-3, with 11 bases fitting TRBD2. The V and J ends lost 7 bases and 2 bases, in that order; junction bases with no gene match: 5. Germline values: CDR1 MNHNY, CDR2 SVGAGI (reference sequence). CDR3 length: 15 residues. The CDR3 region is CASTPLAGDTDTQYF. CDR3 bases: TGTGCCAGCACCCCACTAGCGGGGGACACAGATACGCAGTATTTT.

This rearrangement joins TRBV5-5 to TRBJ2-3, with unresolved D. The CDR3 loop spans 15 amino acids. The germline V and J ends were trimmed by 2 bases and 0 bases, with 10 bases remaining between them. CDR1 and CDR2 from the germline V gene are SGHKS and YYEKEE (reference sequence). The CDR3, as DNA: TGTGCCAGCAGCTTCGGCGGAGTAAGCACAGATACGCAGTATTTT. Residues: CASSFGGVSTDTQYF.

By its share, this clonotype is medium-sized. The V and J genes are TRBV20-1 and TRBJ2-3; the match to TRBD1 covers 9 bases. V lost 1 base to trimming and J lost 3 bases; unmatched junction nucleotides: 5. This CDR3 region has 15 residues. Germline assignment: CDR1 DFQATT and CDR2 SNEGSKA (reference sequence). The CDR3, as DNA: TGCAGTGCTAGAGTTGGGGACAGGGATACAGATACGCAGTATTTT. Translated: CSARVGDRDTDTQYF.

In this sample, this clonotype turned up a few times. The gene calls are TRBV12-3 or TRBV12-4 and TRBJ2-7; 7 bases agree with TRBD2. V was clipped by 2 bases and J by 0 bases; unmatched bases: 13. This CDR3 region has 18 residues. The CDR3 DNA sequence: TGTGCCAGCAGTTTAAGCGACCTAGCGGCTCTGAGCTCCTACGAGCAGTACTTC. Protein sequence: CASSLSDLAALSSYEQYF.

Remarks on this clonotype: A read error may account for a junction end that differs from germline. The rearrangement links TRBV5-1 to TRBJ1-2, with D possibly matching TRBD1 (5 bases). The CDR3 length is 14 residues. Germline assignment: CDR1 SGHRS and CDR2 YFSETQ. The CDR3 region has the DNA TGCGCCAACAGCTTGGATGGGGGAGAGGGCGGCTACACCTTC. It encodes CANSLDGGEGGYTF.

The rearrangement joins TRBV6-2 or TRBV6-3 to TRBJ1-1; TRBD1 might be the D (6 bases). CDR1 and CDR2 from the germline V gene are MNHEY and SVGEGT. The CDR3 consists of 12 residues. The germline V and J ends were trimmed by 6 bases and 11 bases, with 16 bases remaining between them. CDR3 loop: CASSPAGGWAFF. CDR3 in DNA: TGTGCCAGCAGCCCCGCCGGGGGCTGGGCTTTCTTT.

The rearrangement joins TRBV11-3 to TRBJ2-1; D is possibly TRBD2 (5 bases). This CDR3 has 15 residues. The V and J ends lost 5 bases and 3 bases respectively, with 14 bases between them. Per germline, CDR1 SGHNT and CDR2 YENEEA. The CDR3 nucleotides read TGTGCCAGCAGCGGCCGGGGTCAGTACTACAATGAGCAGTTCTTC. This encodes CASSGRGQYYNEQFF.

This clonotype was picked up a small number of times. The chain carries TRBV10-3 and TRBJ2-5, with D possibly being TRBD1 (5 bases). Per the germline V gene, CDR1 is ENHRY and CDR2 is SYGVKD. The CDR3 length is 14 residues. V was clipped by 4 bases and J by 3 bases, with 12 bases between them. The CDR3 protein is CAISAVTAKETQYF. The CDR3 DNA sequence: TGTGCCATCAGTGCCGTGACAGCCAAAGAGACCCAGTACTTC.

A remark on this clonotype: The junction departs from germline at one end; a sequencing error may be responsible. CDR3 protein: CASSLLQTSRGETQSF. The CDR3 DNA reads as TGTGCCAGCAGTTTACTCCAGACTAGCCGGGGAGAGACCCAGTCCTTC. The chain uses TRBV7-9 and TRBJ2-5, with 7 bases fitting TRBD2. This CDR3 has 16 amino acids. Germline assignment: CDR1 SEHNR and CDR2 FQNEAQ (reference sequence).

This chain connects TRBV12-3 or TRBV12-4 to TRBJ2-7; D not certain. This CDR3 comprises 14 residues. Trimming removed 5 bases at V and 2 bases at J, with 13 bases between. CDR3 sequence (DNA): TGTGCCAGCAGTAAGCAGAAGGGCGCCTACGAGCAGTACGTC. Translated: CASSKQKGAYEQYV.

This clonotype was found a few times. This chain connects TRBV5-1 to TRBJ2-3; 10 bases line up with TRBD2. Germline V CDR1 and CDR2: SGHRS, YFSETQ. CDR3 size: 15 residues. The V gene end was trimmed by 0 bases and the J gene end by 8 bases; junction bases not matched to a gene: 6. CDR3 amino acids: CASSLELAGIGTQYF. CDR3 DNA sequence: TGCGCCAGCAGCTTGGAACTAGCGGGGATAGGTACGCAGTATTTT.

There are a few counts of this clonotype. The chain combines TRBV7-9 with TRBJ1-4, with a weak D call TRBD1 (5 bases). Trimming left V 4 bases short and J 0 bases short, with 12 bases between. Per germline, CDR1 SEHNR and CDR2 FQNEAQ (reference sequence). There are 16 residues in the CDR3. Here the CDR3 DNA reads TGTGCCAGCAGCTGGACGGCGGGGGCAACTAATGAAAAACTGTTTTTT. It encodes CASSWTAGATNEKLFF.

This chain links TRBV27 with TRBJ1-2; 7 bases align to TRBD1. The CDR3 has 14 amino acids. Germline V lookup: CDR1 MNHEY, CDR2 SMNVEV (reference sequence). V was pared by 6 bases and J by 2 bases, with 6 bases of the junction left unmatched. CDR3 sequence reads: CASSPEGANYGYTF. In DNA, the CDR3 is TGTGCCAGCAGCCCGGAGGGGGCCAACTATGGCTACACCTTC.

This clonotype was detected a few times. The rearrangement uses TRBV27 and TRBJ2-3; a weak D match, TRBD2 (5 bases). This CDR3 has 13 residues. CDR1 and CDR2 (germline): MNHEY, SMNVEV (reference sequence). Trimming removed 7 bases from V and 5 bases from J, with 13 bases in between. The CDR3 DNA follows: TGTGCCAGCACCTCGACACGGGGAGATACGCAGTATTTT. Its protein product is CASTSTRGDTQYF.

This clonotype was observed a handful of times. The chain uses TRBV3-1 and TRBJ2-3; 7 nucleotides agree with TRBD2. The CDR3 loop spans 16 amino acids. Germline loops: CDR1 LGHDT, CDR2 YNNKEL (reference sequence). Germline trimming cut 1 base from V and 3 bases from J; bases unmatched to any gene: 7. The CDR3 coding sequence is TGTGCCAGCAGCCAAGGGCTAGCGGTGGGGACAGATACGCAGTATTTT. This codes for CASSQGLAVGTDTQYF.

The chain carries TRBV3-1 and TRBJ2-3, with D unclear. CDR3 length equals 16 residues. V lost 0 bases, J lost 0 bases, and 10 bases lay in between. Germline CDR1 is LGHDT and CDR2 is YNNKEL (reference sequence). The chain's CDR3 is CASSQEYGPSTDTQYF. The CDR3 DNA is TGTGCCAGCAGCCAAGAGTACGGACCTAGCACAGATACGCAGTATTTT.

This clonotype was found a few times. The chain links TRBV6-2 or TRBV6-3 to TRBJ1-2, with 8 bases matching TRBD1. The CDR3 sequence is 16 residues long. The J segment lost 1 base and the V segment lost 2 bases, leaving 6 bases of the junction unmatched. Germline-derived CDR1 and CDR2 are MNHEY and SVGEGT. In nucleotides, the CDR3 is TGTGCCAGCAGTTACACCCCAGGGGGCGATAACTATGGCTACACCTTC. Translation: CASSYTPGGDNYGYTF.

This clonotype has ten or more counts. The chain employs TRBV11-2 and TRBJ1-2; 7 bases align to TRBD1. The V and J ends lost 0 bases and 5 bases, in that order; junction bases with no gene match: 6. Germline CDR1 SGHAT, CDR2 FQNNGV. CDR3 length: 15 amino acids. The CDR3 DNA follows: TGTGCCAGCAGCTTAGACAGGGGGGCACCTTATGGCTACACCTTC. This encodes CASSLDRGAPYGYTF.

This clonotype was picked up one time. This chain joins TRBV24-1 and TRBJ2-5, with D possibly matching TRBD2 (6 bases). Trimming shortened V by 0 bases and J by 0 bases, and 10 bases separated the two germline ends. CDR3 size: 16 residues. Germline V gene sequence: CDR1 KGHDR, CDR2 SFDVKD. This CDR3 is CATSDLKLANQETQYF. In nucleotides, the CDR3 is TGTGCCACCAGTGATTTGAAACTAGCAAACCAAGAGACCCAGTACTTC.

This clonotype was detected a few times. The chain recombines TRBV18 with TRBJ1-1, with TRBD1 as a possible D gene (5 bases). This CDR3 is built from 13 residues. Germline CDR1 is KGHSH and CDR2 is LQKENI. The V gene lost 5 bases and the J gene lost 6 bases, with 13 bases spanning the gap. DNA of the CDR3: TGTGCCAGCTCATCTACAGGTCACGCTGAAGCTTTCTTT. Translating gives CASSSTGHAEAFF.

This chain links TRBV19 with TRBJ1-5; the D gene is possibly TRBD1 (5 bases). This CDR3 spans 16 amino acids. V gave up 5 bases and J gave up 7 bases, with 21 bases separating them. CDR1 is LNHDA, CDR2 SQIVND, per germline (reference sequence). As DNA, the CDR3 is TGTGCCAGTAGTCTCCGACAGTTCCCTCCGGGGCAGCCCCAGCATTTT. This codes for CASSLRQFPPGQPQHF.

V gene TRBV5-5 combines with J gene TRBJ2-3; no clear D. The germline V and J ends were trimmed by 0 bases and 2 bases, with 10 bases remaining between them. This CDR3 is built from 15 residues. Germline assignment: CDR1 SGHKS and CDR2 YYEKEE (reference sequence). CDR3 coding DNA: TGTGCCAGCAGCTTGGGCGCCGCTTACACAGATACGCAGTATTTT. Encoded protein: CASSLGAAYTDTQYF.